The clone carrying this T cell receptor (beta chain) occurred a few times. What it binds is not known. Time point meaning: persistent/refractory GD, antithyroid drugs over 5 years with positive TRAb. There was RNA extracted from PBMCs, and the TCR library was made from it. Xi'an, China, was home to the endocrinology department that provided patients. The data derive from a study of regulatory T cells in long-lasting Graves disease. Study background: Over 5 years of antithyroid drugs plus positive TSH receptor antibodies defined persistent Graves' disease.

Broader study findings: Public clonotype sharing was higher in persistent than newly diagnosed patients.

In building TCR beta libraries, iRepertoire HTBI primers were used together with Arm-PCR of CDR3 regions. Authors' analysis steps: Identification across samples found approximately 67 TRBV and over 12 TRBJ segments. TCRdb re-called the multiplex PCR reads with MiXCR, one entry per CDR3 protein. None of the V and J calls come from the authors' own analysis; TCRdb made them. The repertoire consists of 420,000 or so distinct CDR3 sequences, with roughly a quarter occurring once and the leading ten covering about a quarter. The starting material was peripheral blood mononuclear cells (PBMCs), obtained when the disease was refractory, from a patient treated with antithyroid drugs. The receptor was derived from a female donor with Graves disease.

DNA of the CDR3: TGTGCCAGCTGGTCACCAAAAAACACTGAAGCTTTCTTT. This encodes CASWSPKNTEAFF. The chain carries TRBV12-3 or TRBV12-4 and TRBJ1-1; D not resolved. Trimming pared 8 bases from V and 2 bases from J, leaving 12 bases between. The CDR3 consists of 13 residues.